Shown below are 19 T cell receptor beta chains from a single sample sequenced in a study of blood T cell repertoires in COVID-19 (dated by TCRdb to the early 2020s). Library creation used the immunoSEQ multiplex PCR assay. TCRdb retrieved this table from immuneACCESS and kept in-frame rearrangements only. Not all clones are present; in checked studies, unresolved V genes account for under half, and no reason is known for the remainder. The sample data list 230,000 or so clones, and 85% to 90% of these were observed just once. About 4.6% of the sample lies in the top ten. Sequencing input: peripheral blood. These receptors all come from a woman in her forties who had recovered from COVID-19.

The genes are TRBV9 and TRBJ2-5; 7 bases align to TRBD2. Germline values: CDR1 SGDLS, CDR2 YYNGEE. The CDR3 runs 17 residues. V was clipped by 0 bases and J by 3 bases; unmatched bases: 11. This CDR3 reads CASSVGSTDAGEETQYF. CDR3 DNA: TGTGCCAGCAGCGTAGGGTCTACCGATGCGGGGGAAGAGACCCAGTACTTC. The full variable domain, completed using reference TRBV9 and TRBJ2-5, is DSGVTQTPKHLITATGQRVTLRCSPRSGDLSVYWYQQSLDQGLQFLIQYYNGEERAKGNILERFSAQQFPDLHSELNLSSLELGDSALYFCASSVGSTDAGEETQYFGPGTRLLVL.

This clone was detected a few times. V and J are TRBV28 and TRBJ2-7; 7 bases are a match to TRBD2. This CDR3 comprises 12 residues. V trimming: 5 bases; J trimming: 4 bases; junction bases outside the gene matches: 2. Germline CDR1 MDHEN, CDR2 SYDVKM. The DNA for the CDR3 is TGTGCCAGCAGTAGCGGGGATTACGAGCAGTACTTC. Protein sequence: CASSSGDYEQYF.

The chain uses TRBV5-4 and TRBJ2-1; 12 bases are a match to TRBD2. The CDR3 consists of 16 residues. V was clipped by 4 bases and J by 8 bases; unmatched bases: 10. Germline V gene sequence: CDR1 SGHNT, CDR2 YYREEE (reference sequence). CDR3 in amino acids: CASSIQLAGGGHEQFF. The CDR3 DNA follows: TGTGCCAGCAGCATCCAACTAGCGGGAGGCGGTCATGAGCAGTTCTTC.

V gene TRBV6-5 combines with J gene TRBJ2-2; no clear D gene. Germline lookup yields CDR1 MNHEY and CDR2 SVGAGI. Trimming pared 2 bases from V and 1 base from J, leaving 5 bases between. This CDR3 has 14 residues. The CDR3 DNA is TGTGCCAGCAGTTACGAGGAGAACACCGGGGAGCTGTTTTTT. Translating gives CASSYEENTGELFF.

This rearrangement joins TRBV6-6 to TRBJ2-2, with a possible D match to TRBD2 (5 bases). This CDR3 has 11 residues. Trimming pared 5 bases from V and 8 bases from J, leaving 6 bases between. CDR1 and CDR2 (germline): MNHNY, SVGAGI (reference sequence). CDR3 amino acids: CASSPGGELFF. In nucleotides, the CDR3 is TGTGCCAGCAGTCCGGGGGGGGAGCTGTTTTTT.

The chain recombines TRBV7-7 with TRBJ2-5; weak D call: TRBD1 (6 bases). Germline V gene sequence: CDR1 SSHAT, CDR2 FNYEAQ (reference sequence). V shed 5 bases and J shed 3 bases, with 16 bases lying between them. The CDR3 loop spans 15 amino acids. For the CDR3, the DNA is TGTGCCAGCAGCGTATCCGGGACAAGCAAAGAGACCCAGTACTTC. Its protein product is CASSVSGTSKETQYF.

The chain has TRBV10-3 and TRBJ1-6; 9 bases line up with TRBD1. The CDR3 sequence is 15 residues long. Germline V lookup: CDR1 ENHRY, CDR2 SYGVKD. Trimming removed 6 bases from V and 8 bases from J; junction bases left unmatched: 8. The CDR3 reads CAIRPGQGADSPLHF. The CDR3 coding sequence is TGTGCCATCAGGCCGGGACAGGGTGCGGATTCACCCCTCCACTTT.

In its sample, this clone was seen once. DNA of the CDR3: TGTGCCACCAGCAGAGACAGGGGAACCTACGAGCAGTACTTC. As protein: CATSRDRGTYEQYF. This chain joins TRBV15 and TRBJ2-7; TRBD1 might be the D (6 bases). Trimming removed 0 bases at V and 2 bases at J, with 8 bases between. This CDR3 region has 14 residues. Germline V gene lookup returns CDR1 LNHNV and CDR2 YYDKDF (reference sequence).

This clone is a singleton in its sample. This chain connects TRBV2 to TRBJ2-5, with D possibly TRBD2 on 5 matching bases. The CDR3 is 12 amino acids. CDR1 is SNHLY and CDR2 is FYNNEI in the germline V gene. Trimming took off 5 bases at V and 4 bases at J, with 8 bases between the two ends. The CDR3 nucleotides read TGTGCCAGCAGTAGCGGTCGAGAGACCCAGTACTTC. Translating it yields CASSSGRETQYF.

The CDR3 protein is CASRDGTAVRPQHF. Written as DNA, the CDR3 is TGTGCCAGCAGAGACGGGACAGCGGTTAGGCCCCAGCATTTT. The V and J genes are TRBV6-6 and TRBJ1-5, with 7 nucleotides matching TRBD1. Germline CDR1 and CDR2: MNHNY and SVGAGI (reference sequence). The CDR3 covers 14 residues. The trim removed 6 bases at V and 9 bases at J, leaving 11 bases unmatched.

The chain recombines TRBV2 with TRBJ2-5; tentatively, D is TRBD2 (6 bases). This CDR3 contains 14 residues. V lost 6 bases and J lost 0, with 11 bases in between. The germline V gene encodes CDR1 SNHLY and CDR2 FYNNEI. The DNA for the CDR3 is TGTGCCAGCAGGGAGGGGACCTACCAAGAGACCCAGTACTTC. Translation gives CASREGTYQETQYF. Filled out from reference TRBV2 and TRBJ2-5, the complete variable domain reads EPEVTQTPSHQVTQMGQEVILRCVPISNHLYFYWYRQILGQKVEFLVSFYNNEISEKSEIFDDQFSVERPDGSNFTLKIRSTKLEDSAMYFCASREGTYQETQYFGPGTRLLVL.

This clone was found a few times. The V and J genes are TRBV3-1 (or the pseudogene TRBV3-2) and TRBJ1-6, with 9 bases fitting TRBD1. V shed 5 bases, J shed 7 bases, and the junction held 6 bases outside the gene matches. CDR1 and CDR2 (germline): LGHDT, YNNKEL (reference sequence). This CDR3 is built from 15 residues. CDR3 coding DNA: TGTGCCAGCAGCGGGGACAGGGTTGGGAATTCACCCCTCCACTTT. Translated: CASSGDRVGNSPLHF.

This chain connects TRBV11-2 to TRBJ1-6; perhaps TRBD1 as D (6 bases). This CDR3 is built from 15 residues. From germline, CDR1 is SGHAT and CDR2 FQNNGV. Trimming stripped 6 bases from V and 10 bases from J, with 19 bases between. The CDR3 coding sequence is TGTGCCAGCAGTGACCCGGGACAACTGGGCTCACCCCTCCACTTT. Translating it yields CASSDPGQLGSPLHF.

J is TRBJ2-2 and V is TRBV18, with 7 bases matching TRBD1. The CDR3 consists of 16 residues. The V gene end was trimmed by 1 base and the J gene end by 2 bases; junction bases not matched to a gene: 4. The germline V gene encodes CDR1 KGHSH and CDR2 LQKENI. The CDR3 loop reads CASSPLRDRNTGELFF. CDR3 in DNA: TGTGCCAGCTCACCACTCCGGGACAGAAACACCGGGGAGCTGTTTTTT.

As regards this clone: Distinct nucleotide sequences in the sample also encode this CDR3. The CDR3, as DNA: TGTGCCAGCAGCTTAGTTGCCGGCACCGGGGAGCTGTTTTTT. It yields the protein CASSLVAGTGELFF. The V gene is TRBV5-5, the J gene TRBJ2-2; D gene uncertain. This CDR3 is built from 14 residues. The V end lost 2 bases, the J end lost 4 bases, and 9 bases lay between the germline ends. From germline, CDR1 is SGHKS and CDR2 YYEKEE (reference sequence).

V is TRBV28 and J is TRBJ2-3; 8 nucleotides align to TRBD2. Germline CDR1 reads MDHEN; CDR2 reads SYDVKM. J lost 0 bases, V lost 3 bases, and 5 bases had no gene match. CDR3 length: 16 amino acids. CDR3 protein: CASSFGTSSSTDTQYF. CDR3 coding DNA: TGTGCCAGCAGTTTCGGGACTAGTTCTAGCACAGATACGCAGTATTTT. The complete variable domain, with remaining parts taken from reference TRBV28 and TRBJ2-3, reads DVKVTQSSRYLVKRTGEKVFLECVQDMDHENMFWYRQDPGLGLRLIYFSYDVKMKEKGDIPEGYSVSREKKERFSLILESASTNQTSMYLCASSFGTSSSTDTQYFGPGTRLTVL.

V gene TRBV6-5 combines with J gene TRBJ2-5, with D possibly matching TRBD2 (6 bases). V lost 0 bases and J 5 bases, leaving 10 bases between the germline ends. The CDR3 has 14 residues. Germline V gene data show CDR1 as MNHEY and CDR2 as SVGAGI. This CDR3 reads CASSYSGTPETQYF. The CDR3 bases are TGTGCCAGCAGTTACTCCGGGACTCCCGAGACCCAGTACTTC.

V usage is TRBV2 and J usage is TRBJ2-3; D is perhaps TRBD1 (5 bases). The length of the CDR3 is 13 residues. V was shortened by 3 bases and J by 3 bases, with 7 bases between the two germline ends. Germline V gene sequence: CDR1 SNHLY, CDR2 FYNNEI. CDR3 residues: CASSEQGTDTQYF. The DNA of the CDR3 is TGTGCCAGCAGTGAGCAGGGAACAGATACGCAGTATTTT.

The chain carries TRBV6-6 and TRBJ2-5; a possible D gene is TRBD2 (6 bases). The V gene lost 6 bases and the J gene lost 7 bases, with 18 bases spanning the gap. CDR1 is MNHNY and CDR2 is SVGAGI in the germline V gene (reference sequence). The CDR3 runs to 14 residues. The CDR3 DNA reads TGTGCCAGCAGAGAAGACGGCGGGGTGGCGACCCAGTACTTC. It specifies CASREDGGVATQYF.